Shown below are 21 T cell receptor beta chains from a single sample sequenced in a study of T cell responses to AZD1222 COVID-19 vaccine. Only in-frame clones appear in the TCRdb table, and some are missing; sequencing was by immunoSEQ multiplex PCR. Here the sample spans 200,000 to 300,000 clones, approximately 95% being singletons. The source material was peripheral blood, sampled on day 0 of AZD1222 vaccination. All receptors come from an adult in good health.

This sequence joins TRBV6-6 and TRBJ2-7; D possibly corresponds to TRBD1 (5 bases). Between the trimmed V and J ends, which lost 3 bases and 0 bases, there was a span of 9 bases. Germline CDR1 and CDR2: MNHNY and SVGAGI (reference sequence). The CDR3 totals 14 residues. CDR3 sequence: CASSYRGSSYEQYF. DNA for the CDR3: TGTGCCAGCAGTTATAGGGGCAGCTCCTACGAGCAGTACTTC.

The rearrangement uses TRBV5-1 and TRBJ2-2; TRBD1 matches 7 bases. Germline CDR1 and CDR2: SGHRS and YFSETQ. The CDR3 covers 17 residues. Losses at the gene ends were 3 bases for V and 5 bases for J; bases not matched to a gene: 13. This CDR3 reads CASSSGTAHAKTGELFF. CDR3 nucleotide sequence: TGCGCCAGCAGCTCCGGGACAGCCCACGCCAAGACCGGGGAGCTGTTTTTT.

This clone occurred a few times. The rearrangement joins TRBV5-1 to TRBJ1-1, with D uncertain. The CDR3 sequence is 15 residues long. In germline, CDR1 is SGHRS, CDR2 YFSETQ. V lost 2 bases and J 4 bases, leaving 15 bases between the germline ends. The DNA for the CDR3 is TGCGCCAGCAGCTTATTAGGTAGGACGGGCACTGAAGCTTTCTTT. Its protein is CASSLLGRTGTEAFF.

V and J are TRBV28 and TRBJ1-2, with TRBD1 identical over 8 bases. Germline V gene data show CDR1 as MDHEN and CDR2 as SYDVKM. CDR3 length: 15 amino acids. The V gene end was trimmed by 7 bases and the J gene end by 2 bases; junction bases not matched to a gene: 9. The CDR3 protein is CASNLDRGPNYGYTF. The CDR3 region has the DNA TGTGCCAGCAACCTAGACAGGGGCCCAAACTATGGCTACACCTTC.

The chain uses TRBV6-4 and TRBJ2-2, with 8 bases identical to TRBD1. With V trimmed by 5 bases and J by 1 base, 6 bases remained unmatched. This CDR3 comprises 16 residues. Germline V gives CDR1 MRHNA, CDR2 SNTAGT. This CDR3 is CASSPGGGLNTGELFF. For the CDR3, the DNA is TGTGCCAGCAGTCCAGGGGGCGGATTGAACACCGGGGAGCTGTTTTTT.

The chain employs TRBV4-1 and TRBJ2-1; D not resolved. Germline V lookup: CDR1 MGHRA, CDR2 YSYEKL. The CDR3 runs to 15 residues. The V end lost 9 bases, the J end lost 7 bases, and 22 bases lay between the germline ends. This CDR3 reads CASRIRSQRANEQFF. The CDR3 DNA follows: TGCGCCAGTAGAATCCGGAGTCAACGGGCGAATGAGCAGTTCTTC.

V is TRBV10-1 and J is TRBJ2-7; the D gene is possibly TRBD1 (6 bases). The CDR3 length is 15 residues. CDR1 is WNHNN and CDR2 is SYGVQD in the germline V gene (reference sequence). The ends were cut back, 6 bases at V and 5 bases at J, with 20 bases in the middle. CDR3 sequence reads: CASSLRGTGLDEQYF. DNA for the CDR3: TGCGCCAGCAGCCTCCGGGGAACAGGGCTCGACGAGCAGTACTTC.

The chain has TRBV28 and TRBJ1-4, with a tentative D call TRBD1 (6 bases). Germline CDR1 is MDHEN and CDR2 is SYDVKM. The CDR3 has 15 amino acids. With 7 bases removed from V and 8 bases from J, the gap between germline ends came to 20 bases. CDR3 DNA: TGTGCCAGCACCCCGGCGGGGGGCCCAGGGGAAAAACTGTTTTTT. The encoded protein is CASTPAGGPGEKLFF.

The rearrangement uses TRBV5-4 and TRBJ1-1; D not resolved. The germline gives CDR1 SGHNT, CDR2 YYREEE (reference sequence). The CDR3 consists of 15 residues. V was pared by 0 bases and J by 2 bases, with 11 bases between. CDR3: CASSLGADPNTEAFF. The DNA for the CDR3 is TGTGCCAGCAGCTTGGGAGCAGACCCTAACACTGAAGCTTTCTTT.

The CDR3 here is CAWSRGGSRSEQFF. The CDR3 bases are TGTGCCTGGAGTAGAGGCGGGAGTAGGAGTGAGCAGTTCTTC. The rearrangement joins TRBV30 to TRBJ2-1; 7 bases are shared with TRBD2. The CDR3 has 14 amino acids. Germline lookup yields CDR1 GTSNPN and CDR2 SVGIG (reference sequence). The ends lost 2 bases at V and 9 bases at J; junction bases unmatched: 10.

The chain is built from TRBV5-5 and TRBJ2-7, with 11 positions matching TRBD2. This CDR3 is 15 amino acids long. CDR1 SGHKS and CDR2 YYEKEE come from the germline V gene (reference sequence). Losses at the gene ends were 4 bases for V and 0 bases for J; bases not matched to a gene: 3. The CDR3 coding sequence is TGTGCCAGCAGCCCTAGCGGGGGGCTCTCCTACGAGCAGTACTTC. The encoded protein is CASSPSGGLSYEQYF.

This sequence joins TRBV11-2 and TRBJ2-4; 8 bases fit TRBD1. The V gene's germline CDR1 is SGHAT and CDR2 FQNNGV. The CDR3 spans 13 residues. The junction had 2 bases not matched to a gene; V was cut back by 3 bases and J by 7 bases. The CDR3 is CASSLTGENIQYF. CDR3 nucleotides: TGTGCCAGCAGCTTGACAGGGGAGAACATTCAGTACTTC. The full variable domain, its missing parts supplied by reference TRBV11-2 and TRBJ2-4, is EAGVAQSPRYKIIEKRQSVAFWCNPISGHATLYWYQQILGQGPKLLIQFQNNGVVDDSQLPKDRFSAERLKGVDSTLKIQPAKLEDSAVYLCASSLTGENIQYFGAGTRLSVL.

The V call is TRBV9, the J call TRBJ2-1; D assignment may be TRBD1 or TRBD2 (5 bases each). With 3 bases removed from V and 9 bases from J, the gap between germline ends came to 10 bases. Germline V gives CDR1 SGDLS, CDR2 YYNGEE. The CDR3 loop spans 12 amino acids. The CDR3 here is CASSAPGAEQFF. CDR3 nucleotides: TGTGCCAGCAGCGCCCCCGGGGCTGAGCAGTTCTTC.

This clone was seen a single time. The V gene is TRBV14, the J gene TRBJ2-1, with D possibly matching TRBD2 (6 bases). V was clipped by 1 base and J by 14 bases, with 12 bases between them. The CDR3 length is 12 residues. The germline V gene encodes CDR1 SGHDN and CDR2 FVKESK. The CDR3 bases are TGTGCCAGCAGCCAAGGATCAACGGGGGAGTTCTTC. Its protein is CASSQGSTGEFF.

The chain uses TRBV2 and TRBJ1-4, with 7 bases fitting TRBD1. The CDR3 extends over 15 amino acids. Trimming removed 6 bases from V and 7 bases from J; junction bases left unmatched: 11. Germline V gene lookup returns CDR1 SNHLY and CDR2 FYNNEI. As DNA, the CDR3 is TGTGCCAGCAGACAGGACAGGTTATTAGGTGAAAAACTGTTTTTT. Protein sequence: CASRQDRLLGEKLFF.

The CDR3 protein is CASSQGFFPSSTEAFF. CDR3 DNA: TGCGCCAGCAGCCAGGGGTTTTTCCCCTCTTCCACTGAAGCTTTCTTT. V is TRBV4-1 and J is TRBJ1-1; D gene ambiguous. In germline, CDR1 is MGHRA, CDR2 YSYEKL. Deletions cut 3 bases from V and 4 bases from J, with 18 bases between. There are 16 residues in the CDR3.

The CDR3 nucleotides are TGTGCCAGCACCCAGGCGGGAAACTATGGCTACACCTTC. This codes for CASTQAGNYGYTF. The chain couples TRBV9 to TRBJ1-2; D not certain. CDR1 and CDR2 (germline): SGDLS, YYNGEE. Trimming shortened V by 6 bases and J by 2 bases, and 11 bases separated the two germline ends. There are 13 residues in the CDR3. Filled out from reference TRBV9 and TRBJ1-2, the complete variable domain reads DSGVTQTPKHLITATGQRVTLRCSPRSGDLSVYWYQQSLDQGLQFLIQYYNGEERAKGNILERFSAQQFPDLHSELNLSSLELGDSALYFCASTQAGNYGYTFGSGTRLTVV.

The CDR3 sequence: CASSSDSSGANVLTF. The CDR3 DNA follows: TGTGCCAGCAGTTCTGACAGCTCTGGGGCCAACGTCCTGACTTTC. The chain employs TRBV2 and TRBJ2-6; TRBD1 is a possible D gene (5 bases). V was pared by 5 bases and J by 0 bases, with 8 bases between. This CDR3 comprises 15 residues. The germline CDR1 and CDR2 sequences are SNHLY and FYNNEI. The full variable domain, in which reference TRBV2 and TRBJ2-6 provide the parts outside the CDR3, is EPEVTQTPSHQVTQMGQEVILRCVPISNHLYFYWYRQILGQKVEFLVSFYNNEISEKSEIFDDQFSVERPDGSNFTLKIRSTKLEDSAMYFCASSSDSSGANVLTFGAGSRLTVL.

V is TRBV27 and J is TRBJ2-7; 11 bases align to TRBD2. The CDR3 consists of 17 residues. Per germline, CDR1 MNHEY and CDR2 SMNVEV (reference sequence). V lost 0 bases and J lost 2; bases outside the gene matches: 6. The CDR3 sequence: CASSLSRTSGPTYEQYF. The CDR3 nucleotides are TGTGCCAGCAGTTTATCAAGGACTAGCGGGCCTACCTACGAGCAGTACTTC.

The rearrangement joins TRBV5-1 to TRBJ1-2, with D tentatively TRBD1 (5 bases). Germline CDR1 and CDR2: SGHRS and YFSETQ. Trimming took 2 bases from V and 0 from J, leaving 14 bases between them. The CDR3 totals 16 residues. CDR3 nucleotides: TGCGCCAGCAGCTTAGGGGACGGAGCTCCTAACTATGGCTACACCTTC. Its translation is CASSLGDGAPNYGYTF.

This clone has a handful of counts. The V call is TRBV9, the J call TRBJ2-7, with TRBD2 identical over 9 bases. V dropped 2 bases and J dropped 0; count of bases not matched to a gene: 3. This CDR3 is 15 amino acids long. Germline CDR1 is SGDLS and CDR2 is YYNGEE. CDR3 nucleotides: TGTGCCAGCAGCGTTGGTAGCGGGGGCTCCTACGAGCAGTACTTC. Translating gives CASSVGSGGSYEQYF.